This T cell receptor beta chain was identified in a study of blood T cell repertoires in COVID-19. Study information: COVID-19 samples, acute and convalescent, were from the United States, Italy and Spain. Sources were T cells, B-cell-depleted T cells, or PBMCs; the material itself was cDNA or gDNA.

V was clipped by 6 bases and J by 4 bases, with 15 bases between them. Germline V gene data show CDR1 as SQVTM and CDR2 as ANQGSEA. This CDR3 spans 13 amino acids. Sequencing used immunoSEQ multiplex PCR; TCRdb keeps in-frame clones, though not all of them. The sample has about 250,000 clones, about 82% seen once; the top ten hold 5% to 6.5%. The sample was peripheral blood. The chain recombines TRBV29-1 with TRBJ1-2; D remains ambiguous. The clonotype was recovered from a man in his fifties or sixties with active or convalescent COVID-19. CDR3 sequence: CSVAPAGRYGYTF. CDR3 DNA: TGCAGCGTCGCCCCAGCGGGCCGCTATGGCTACACCTTC.